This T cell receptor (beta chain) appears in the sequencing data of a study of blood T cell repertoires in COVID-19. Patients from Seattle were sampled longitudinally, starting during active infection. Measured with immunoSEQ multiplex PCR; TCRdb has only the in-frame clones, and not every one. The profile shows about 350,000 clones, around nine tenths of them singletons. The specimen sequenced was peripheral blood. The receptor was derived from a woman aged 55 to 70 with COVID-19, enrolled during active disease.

The CDR3 DNA reads as TGTGCCAGCAGCGCCCAGACGAGACAGGGTAATTCACCCCTCCACTTT. Its protein is CASSAQTRQGNSPLHF. The chain recombines TRBV9 with TRBJ1-6, with 7 nucleotides matching TRBD1. CDR3 length: 16 residues. V was clipped by 3 bases and J by 6 bases; unmatched bases: 9. Per the germline V gene, CDR1 is SGDLS and CDR2 is YYNGEE.